What follows is one TCR beta chain and its context. The germline V and J ends were trimmed by 5 bases and 6 bases, with 16 bases remaining between them. The CDR3 sequence is 14 residues long. Germline V gene data show CDR1 as SGHNT and CDR2 as YENEEA. This sample stems from a study of blood T cell repertoires in COVID-19. Looking at the study overall: Both acute and convalescent COVID-19 samples were obtained from the United States, Italy and Spain.

TCRdb keeps only in-frame clones here, not all; method: immunoSEQ multiplex PCR. The sample has roughly 350,000 clones; roughly 90% are singletons. This clonotype was sampled from a woman in her twenties or thirties who had recovered from COVID-19. The sequenced material came from PBMCs or T cells enriched from blood (not recorded which). The chain links TRBV11-3 to TRBJ1-1, with D possibly being TRBD1 (6 bases). As DNA, the CDR3 is TGTGCCAGCAGCCCAGGGGAGGGGCACGCTGAAGCTTTCTTT. Its translation is CASSPGEGHAEAFF.